Each of the 17 T cell receptor beta chains below was sequenced from the same sample in a study of identical twins (dated by TCRdb to 2015 to 2016). Library preparation employed 5' RACE. The sequencer listed for this sample is Illumina HiSeq 2000. In TCRdb, the public reads were trimmed at Q25 with fastp and aligned with MiXCR, with productive beta chains retained. Records with the same CDR3 protein are collapsed into one entry carrying the most frequent genes and DNA. Within this sample are 540,000 or so distinct CDR3 sequences, with around 20% of them counted one time only. The ten largest clones add up to 0.4% to 0.6% of the sample. The same data also contributed to another study, on yellow fever vaccine responses in identical twins.

The sequencing sample was made of CD4+ T cells sorted from blood. The receptors were gathered from a woman aged 18-35 years in good health.

The sample holds a few counts of this clonotype. CDR3 sequence reads: CASSPGAPETQYF. The CDR3 DNA follows: TGTGCCAGCAGCCCCGGCGCGCCCGAGACCCAGTACTTC. V usage is TRBV7-8 and J usage is TRBJ2-5; D gene uncertain. The germline V gene has CDR1 SGHVS and CDR2 FQNEAQ. V lost 5 bases and J lost 5, with 12 bases in between. This CDR3 has 13 residues.

The chain is built from TRBV5-1 and TRBJ1-4; 7 bases match TRBD1. V dropped 0 bases and J dropped 7; count of bases not matched to a gene: 6. CDR1 and CDR2 (germline): SGHRS, YFSETQ. The CDR3 length is 15 residues. The CDR3 protein is CASSLEGTEVEKLFF. The CDR3 DNA reads TGCGCCAGCAGCTTGGAAGGGACAGAAGTTGAAAAACTGTTTTTT.

V and J are TRBV20-1 and TRBJ2-5; 9 nucleotides agree with TRBD2. Germline-derived CDR1 and CDR2 are DFQATT and SNEGSKA (reference sequence). The junction had 7 bases not matched to a gene; V was cut back by 6 bases and J by 2 bases. The CDR3 covers 14 residues. The CDR3 DNA sequence: TGCAGTGCCCCGACTAGCGGCACACAAGAGACCCAGTACTTC. Its translation: CSAPTSGTQETQYF.

The chain recombines TRBV11-2 with TRBJ2-3; 10 bases fit TRBD1. Germline loops: CDR1 SGHAT, CDR2 FQNNGV. After removal of 5 bases from V and 7 bases from J, the junction contained 6 bases not matched to a gene. The CDR3 has 14 residues. The CDR3 spells CASSLGDRGYTQYF. In DNA form, the CDR3 reads TGTGCCAGCAGCCTAGGGGACAGGGGATATACGCAGTATTTT.

This clonotype has more than one count but fewer than ten. V and J are TRBV4-1 and TRBJ1-1, with D hard to call. V lost 0 bases and J 3 bases, leaving 5 bases between the germline ends. The CDR3 covers 13 residues. CDR1 is MGHRA and CDR2 is YSYEKL in the germline V gene. This chain's CDR3 is CASSQEWYTEAFF. The CDR3 bases are TGCGCCAGCAGCCAAGAATGGTACACTGAAGCTTTCTTT.

This clonotype has more than one count but fewer than ten. One end of the junction does not line up with germline, which may come from a read error. The chain has TRBV5-1 and TRBJ2-1, with TRBD2 matching 8 bases. The CDR3 runs to 16 residues. The germline CDR1 and CDR2 sequences are SGHRS and YFSETQ. The CDR3 DNA follows: TGCGCCAGCAGTTTGGGACTAGGTTTACTAGGGGATGAGCAGTTCTTC. The encoded protein is CASSLGLGLLGDEQFF.

The CDR3 sequence: CSAREDLTLPEAFF. The CDR3 nucleotides read TGCAGTGCTAGAGAGGACCTTACTCTCCCTGAAGCTTTCTTT. The V gene is TRBV20-1, the J gene TRBJ1-1, with unresolved D. Looked up from germline, CDR1 is DFQATT and CDR2 is SNEGSKA (reference sequence). The CDR3 spans 14 residues. V was shortened by 0 bases and J by 6 bases, with 14 bases between the two germline ends.

This clonotype was seen a handful of times. This rearrangement joins TRBV20-1 to TRBJ1-1; 8 bases agree with TRBD1. The length of the CDR3 is 13 residues. Germline V gene sequence: CDR1 DFQATT, CDR2 SNEGSKA (reference sequence). V was clipped by 6 bases and J by 0 bases; unmatched bases: 3. The CDR3 DNA reads as TGCAGTGCCAGGACAGGGTTGAACACTGAAGCTTTCTTT. This translates into CSARTGLNTEAFF.

This chain connects TRBV9 to TRBJ2-1, with TRBD1 identical over 7 bases. CDR3 length: 12 amino acids. V dropped 3 bases and J dropped 12; count of bases not matched to a gene: 6. Germline CDR1 SGDLS, CDR2 YYNGEE. The CDR3 coding sequence is TGTGCCAGCAGCGCCGACAGGGCCCCGCAGTTCTTC. Translated, it gives CASSADRAPQFF.

This sequence joins TRBV6-5 and TRBJ1-4, with D unclear. The CDR3 has 16 amino acids. Trimming took off 0 bases at V and 0 bases at J, with 8 bases between the two ends. Germline V gene data show CDR1 as MNHEY and CDR2 as SVGAGI. CDR3 region: CASSYSKGATNEKLFF. As DNA, the CDR3 is TGTGCCAGCAGTTACTCGAAGGGTGCAACTAATGAAAAACTGTTTTTT.

This clonotype was observed a few times. CDR3 protein: CASSVSPPTGTQYF. The CDR3 DNA reads TGTGCCAGCAGTGTAAGCCCCCCGACAGGGACGCAGTATTTT. The gene calls are TRBV2 and TRBJ2-3; 7 nucleotides line up with TRBD1. J lost 9 bases, V lost 4 bases, and 10 bases had no gene match. The CDR3 consists of 14 residues. CDR1 is SNHLY, CDR2 FYNNEI, per germline.

In DNA form, the CDR3 reads TGTGCCAGCAGAAACCCTCTCGTTACTTCCTACAATGAGCAGTTCTTC. Its translation is CASRNPLVTSYNEQFF. This rearrangement joins TRBV5-5 to TRBJ2-1; D not resolved. Germline CDR1 and CDR2: SGHKS and YYEKEE (reference sequence). This CDR3 contains 16 residues. Trimming pared 5 bases from V and 1 base from J, leaving 16 bases between.

The rearrangement links TRBV28 to TRBJ1-5, with unresolved D. CDR1 MDHEN and CDR2 SYDVKM come from the germline V gene. The CDR3 is made up of 16 amino acids. Trimming removed 3 bases from V and 2 bases from J, with 14 bases in between. For the CDR3, the DNA is TGTGCCAGCAGTTTTCCGGTAACCCATGGCAATCAGCCCCAGCATTTT. Translated: CASSFPVTHGNQPQHF.

This clonotype was counted a few times. The chain joins TRBV20-1 to TRBJ2-3; D is unresolved. The CDR3 runs 10 residues. Germline V lookup: CDR1 DFQATT, CDR2 SNEGSKA (reference sequence). V was clipped by 2 bases and J by 5 bases, with 2 bases between them. CDR3 coding DNA: TGCAGTGCTAGAAGAGATACGCAGTATTTT. This encodes CSARRDTQYF.

A few counts support this clonotype. The V gene is TRBV5-1, the J gene TRBJ2-1; TRBD2 matches 8 bases. The CDR3 is 15 amino acids. The germline V gene has CDR1 SGHRS and CDR2 YFSETQ. The J segment lost 7 bases and the V segment lost 6 bases, leaving 12 bases of the junction unmatched. The CDR3 region has the DNA TGCGCCAGCAACTACGACCTAGCGGGCGGTAATGAGCAGTTCTTC. Translation: CASNYDLAGGNEQFF.

The gene calls are TRBV27 and TRBJ1-2, with D perhaps matching TRBD1 (5 bases). Germline CDR1 is MNHEY and CDR2 is SMNVEV (reference sequence). This CDR3 is 14 amino acids long. Trimming pared 4 bases from V and 2 bases from J, leaving 11 bases between. The CDR3 region is CASSYRFENYGYTF. For the CDR3, the DNA is TGTGCCAGCAGTTACAGGTTTGAAAACTATGGCTACACCTTC.

This clonotype occurred once. One junction end disagrees with the germline gene, perhaps due to a read error. This chain links TRBV6-1 with TRBJ2-2; D remains ambiguous. CDR3 length: 16 residues. Germline CDR1 and CDR2: MNHNS and SASEGT. Here the CDR3 reads CASSLHSVWNAGELFF. Written as DNA, the CDR3 is TGTGCCAGCAGCCTTCACTCCGTGTGGAACGCCGGGGAGCTGTTTTTT.